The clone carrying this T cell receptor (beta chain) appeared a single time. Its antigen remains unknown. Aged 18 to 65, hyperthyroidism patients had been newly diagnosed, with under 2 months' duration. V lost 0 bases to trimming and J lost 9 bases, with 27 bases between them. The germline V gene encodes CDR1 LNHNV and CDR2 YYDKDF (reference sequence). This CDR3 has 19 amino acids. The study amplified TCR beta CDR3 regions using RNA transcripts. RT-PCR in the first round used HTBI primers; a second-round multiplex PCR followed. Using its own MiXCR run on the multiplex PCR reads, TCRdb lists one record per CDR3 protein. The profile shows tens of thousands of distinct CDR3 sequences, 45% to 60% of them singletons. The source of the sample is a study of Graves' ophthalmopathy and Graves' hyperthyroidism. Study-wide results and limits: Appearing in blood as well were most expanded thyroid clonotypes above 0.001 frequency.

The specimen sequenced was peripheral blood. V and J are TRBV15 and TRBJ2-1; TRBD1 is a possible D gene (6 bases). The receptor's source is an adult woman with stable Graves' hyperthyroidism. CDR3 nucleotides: TGTGCCACCAGCAGAGATCTGGAGGTGGAACAGGGCCTAGCTATTGAGCAGTTCTTC. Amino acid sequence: CATSRDLEVEQGLAIEQFF.